One sample yielded the 17 T cell receptor beta chains listed below, sequenced in a study of blood T cell repertoires in COVID-19. TCRdb's table, derived via immunoSEQ multiplex PCR, lists solely in-frame clones and lacks some. The sample consists of some 240,000 clones, 88% of them appearing once. Sequencing input: peripheral blood. All receptors come from a woman between 70 and 85 years old with COVID-19, enrolled during active disease.

The chain is built from TRBV18 and TRBJ2-3, with 10 bases identical to TRBD2. CDR3 length: 19 amino acids. V gave up 8 bases and J gave up 3 bases; unmatched junction bases: 20. Per the germline V gene, CDR1 is KGHSH and CDR2 is LQKENI. The CDR3 bases are TGTGCCAGCGGACCTTTTACGGTGTCTAGCGGGAGAAGGACAGATACGCAGTATTTT. The encoded protein is CASGPFTVSSGRRTDTQYF.

V usage is TRBV2 and J usage is TRBJ1-1, with 8 bases matching TRBD1. The trim removed 5 bases at V and 7 bases at J, leaving 9 bases unmatched. CDR3 length equals 14 residues. Germline CDR1 is SNHLY and CDR2 is FYNNEI. Here the CDR3 DNA reads TGTGCCAGCAGTAAAATCCAGGGGGCTGGTGAAGCTTTCTTT. Its translation is CASSKIQGAGEAFF.

Comments on this clone: One end of the junction fails to match germline, which may point to a read error. The J gene is TRBJ2-3, the V gene TRBV7-7, with 10 bases fitting TRBD1. This CDR3 comprises 15 residues. The V gene's germline CDR1 is SSHAT and CDR2 FNYEAQ (reference sequence). The CDR3 spells CASSPSTGGYDTQYF. DNA for the CDR3: TGTGCTAGCAGCCCCTCGACAGGGGGCTACGATACGCAGTATTTT.

The chain uses TRBV28 and TRBJ1-5; 7 bases fit TRBD1. The germline V gene has CDR1 MDHEN and CDR2 SYDVKM. This CDR3 comprises 14 residues. J lost 2 bases, V lost 6 bases, and 4 bases had no gene match. The CDR3 DNA follows: TGTGCCAGCAGGGAAGGGGGCCGCAATCAGCCCCAGCATTTT. This encodes CASREGGRNQPQHF.

This chain links TRBV15 with TRBJ1-2, with D uncertain. The CDR3 consists of 13 residues. Deletions cut 6 bases from V and 0 bases from J, with 8 bases between. Per the germline V gene, CDR1 is LNHNV and CDR2 is YYDKDF (reference sequence). The CDR3 spells CATRKTANYGYTF. The CDR3, as DNA: TGTGCCACCAGAAAAACAGCTAACTATGGCTACACCTTC.

The chain uses TRBV25-1 and TRBJ1-1; D may be TRBD1 (6 bases). V was clipped by 0 bases and J by 3 bases, with 11 bases between them. The germline V gene encodes CDR1 MGHDK and CDR2 SYGVNS. This CDR3 comprises 15 residues. CDR3 residues: CASSEYGRGHTEAFF. CDR3 in DNA: TGTGCCAGCAGTGAATACGGCAGGGGACACACTGAAGCTTTCTTT. Filled out from reference TRBV25-1 and TRBJ1-1, the complete variable domain reads EADIYQTPRYLVIGTGKKITLECSQTMGHDKMYWYQQDPGMELHLIHYSYGVNSTEKGDLSSESTVSRIRTEHFPLTLESARPSHTSQYLCASSEYGRGHTEAFFGQGTRLTVV.

The chain is built from TRBV30 and TRBJ1-2, with 10 bases identical to TRBD1. There are 15 residues in the CDR3. V was clipped by 5 bases and J by 2 bases; unmatched bases: 8. Germline lookup yields CDR1 GTSNPN and CDR2 SVGIG (reference sequence). CDR3 in DNA: TGTGCCTGGGCGCCGGGACAGGGGTACAACTATGGCTACACCTTC. Amino acids: CAWAPGQGYNYGYTF.

V is TRBV3-1 (or the pseudogene TRBV3-2) and J is TRBJ2-1; tentative D call: TRBD2 (5 bases). There are 15 residues in the CDR3. Germline V gene data show CDR1 as LGHDT and CDR2 as YNNKEL (reference sequence). Deletions cut 0 bases from V and 8 bases from J, with 14 bases between. The CDR3: CASSQDIMRRDEQFF. CDR3 nucleotides: TGTGCCAGCAGCCAAGATATAATGAGGCGGGATGAGCAGTTCTTC.

The rearrangement joins TRBV20-1 to TRBJ2-5; a weak D match, TRBD2 (5 bases). V was pared by 6 bases and J by 2 bases, with 7 bases between. The CDR3 is 11 amino acids. Germline V gene lookup returns CDR1 DFQATT and CDR2 SNEGSKA (reference sequence). The CDR3 loop reads CSAWRQETQYF. For the CDR3, the DNA is TGCAGTGCGTGGAGGCAAGAGACCCAGTACTTC.

Only a few counts were recorded for this clone. The chain is built from TRBV9 and TRBJ1-1; no reliable D call. CDR1 and CDR2 (germline): SGDLS, YYNGEE. The CDR3 contains 14 residues. The ends were cut back, 4 bases at V and 6 bases at J, with 16 bases in the middle. CDR3 nucleotide sequence: TGTGCCAGCAGCCCAGGAAGTCCGGGAGCTGAAGCTTTCTTT. Translation gives CASSPGSPGAEAFF.

This clone appeared once. V and J are TRBV6-6 and TRBJ2-7; 10 bases match TRBD1. Looked up from germline, CDR1 is MNHNY and CDR2 is SVGAGI (reference sequence). CDR3 size: 14 residues. V was pared by 4 bases and J by 5 bases, with 5 bases of the junction left unmatched. The CDR3 loop reads CASSFPGQGNEQYF. CDR3 nucleotide sequence: TGTGCCAGCAGTTTCCCGGGACAGGGGAACGAGCAGTACTTC.

The rearrangement links TRBV28 to TRBJ1-3; unclear D gene. Germline V CDR1 and CDR2: MDHEN, SYDVKM. V lost 2 bases and J 0 bases, leaving 11 bases between the germline ends. The CDR3 runs to 16 residues. CDR3 sequence reads: CASSLPPGYSGNTIYF. The DNA of the CDR3 is TGTGCCAGCAGTTTACCTCCGGGGTACTCTGGAAACACCATATATTTT.

The V and J genes are TRBV19 and TRBJ1-2; D ambiguous. Between the trimmed V and J ends, which lost 7 bases and 5 bases, there was a span of 14 bases. CDR3 size: 13 residues. CDR1 is LNHDA, CDR2 SQIVND, per germline (reference sequence). The CDR3, as DNA: TGTGCCAGTATCACAAATAGAGGGTATGGCTACACCTTC. Its protein is CASITNRGYGYTF.

The V call is TRBV27, the J call TRBJ1-5, with D possibly being TRBD1 (5 bases). Germline V CDR1 and CDR2: MNHEY, SMNVEV (reference sequence). V was clipped by 5 bases and J by 0 bases, with 14 bases between them. This CDR3 is built from 16 residues. The CDR3 DNA reads TGTGCCAGCAGTCCTCAGACGGGGGTTAGCAATCAGCCCCAGCATTTT. Its translation is CASSPQTGVSNQPQHF.

The count of this clone is one. The genes are TRBV6-2 or TRBV6-3 and TRBJ2-7; 8 nucleotides align to TRBD1. V lost 6 bases and J lost 4; bases outside the gene matches: 8. Germline V gene data show CDR1 as MNHEY and CDR2 as SVGEGT. This CDR3 region has 14 residues. The DNA for the CDR3 is TGTGCCAGCAGCCACCGACAGGGGCCGTACGAGCAGTACTTC. It encodes CASSHRQGPYEQYF.

This rearrangement joins TRBV9 to TRBJ2-2; D is uncertain. The CDR3 spans 16 residues. Trimming removed 2 bases from V and 0 bases from J, with 11 bases in between. CDR1 is SGDLS and CDR2 is YYNGEE in the germline V gene. The CDR3 coding sequence is TGTGCCAGCAGCGTGTCGGGTTCGGCGAACACCGGGGAGCTGTTTTTT. Protein product: CASSVSGSANTGELFF.

The rearrangement links TRBV7-3 to TRBJ2-3; TRBD2 is a possible D gene (5 bases). V lost 6 bases, J lost 2 bases, and 18 bases lay in between. CDR3 length: 16 residues. Germline V gene lookup returns CDR1 SGHTA and CDR2 FQGTGA. The CDR3 nucleotides read TGTGCCAGCAGTCCACGGACTCGTTCCCCCACAGATACGCAGTATTTT. Its translation: CASSPRTRSPTDTQYF.